This T cell receptor beta chain was identified during a study of shared clonotypes between healthy human individuals. Study-level background: The donors, a couple of women and three men, were aged 18 to 49.

Worth noting for this clone: What it recognizes is unknown.

Trimming removed 4 bases from V and 15 bases from J; junction bases left unmatched: 10. CDR1 is SGHRS, CDR2 YFSETQ, per germline. The CDR3 has 12 residues. Findings and caveats of the study: Sequencing depth was expected to affect clonotype sharing among donors. Non-shared clonotypes had lower generation probabilities than clonotypes shared by all four sorted-subset donors.

This table comes from immunoSEQ multiplex PCR, and its TCRdb copy is limited to in-frame clones, with some not included. The sample contains 1 million to 1.2 million clones, roughly 80% of which appear only once. The chain joins TRBV5-1 to TRBJ2-1; 7 nucleotides line up with TRBD2. This clonotype was obtained from a young man in good health. Some clones in this sample may be carry-over from other donors' samples. Sequencing was done on a sample of memory CD4+ T cells from PBMCs. Subset meaning: CD45RA-negative fraction. The CDR3 region is CASSTLSGLPFF. The CDR3 nucleotides read TGCGCCAGCAGCACCCTTAGCGGGCTTCCGTTCTTC.